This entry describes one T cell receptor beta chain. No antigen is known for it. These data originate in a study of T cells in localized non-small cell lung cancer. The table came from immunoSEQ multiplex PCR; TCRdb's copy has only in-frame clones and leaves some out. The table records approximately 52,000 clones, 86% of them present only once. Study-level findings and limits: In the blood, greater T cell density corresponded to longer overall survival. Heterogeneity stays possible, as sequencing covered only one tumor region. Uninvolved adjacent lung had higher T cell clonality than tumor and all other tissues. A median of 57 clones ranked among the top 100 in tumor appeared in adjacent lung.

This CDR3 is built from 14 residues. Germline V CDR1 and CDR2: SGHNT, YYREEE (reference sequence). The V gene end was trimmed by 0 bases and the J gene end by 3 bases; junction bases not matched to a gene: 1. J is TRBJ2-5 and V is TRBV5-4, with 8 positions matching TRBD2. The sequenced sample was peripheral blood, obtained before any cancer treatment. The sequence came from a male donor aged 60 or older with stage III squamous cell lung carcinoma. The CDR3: CASSLDGREETQYF. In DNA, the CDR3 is TGTGCCAGCAGCTTGGACGGGAGGGAAGAGACCCAGTACTTC.